One sample yielded the 24 T cell receptor beta chains listed below, sequenced in a study of control samples from healthy donors and cancer patients. Assay used: immunoSEQ multiplex PCR; TCRdb lists only in-frame clones, some missing. Here the sample table reports about 200,000 clones. Sequencing was done on a sample of blood. The receptors here all came from a woman in her twenties or thirties in good health.

The V call is TRBV24-1, the J call TRBJ2-2; 7 nucleotides match TRBD1. V was clipped by 3 bases and J by 0 bases; unmatched bases: 12. CDR1 is KGHDR and CDR2 is SFDVKD in the germline V gene. The CDR3 loop spans 19 amino acids. CDR3 in DNA: TGTGCCACCAGTGATCCGCGAGGGGACAGCGCCTCGAACACCGGGGAGCTGTTTTTT. Encoded protein: CATSDPRGDSASNTGELFF.

The rearrangement uses TRBV7-2 and TRBJ2-5; perhaps D is TRBD1 or TRBD2 (5 bases each). Trimming removed 3 bases from V and 5 bases from J, with 13 bases in between. The germline gives CDR1 SGHTA, CDR2 FQGNSA. The CDR3 sequence is 14 residues long. CDR3 sequence (DNA): TGTGCCAGCAGCTTCGCCGGGACGGGGGAGACCCAGTACTTC. As protein: CASSFAGTGETQYF.

V and J are TRBV6-5 and TRBJ1-3, with D uncertain. V was trimmed by 6 bases and J by 7 bases, leaving 4 bases between them. Looked up from germline, CDR1 is MNHEY and CDR2 is SVGAGI. This CDR3 is 10 amino acids long. CDR3 DNA sequence: TGTGCCAGCAGGGGGAACACCATATATTTT. This sequence encodes CASRGNTIYF.

J is TRBJ2-1 and V is TRBV29-1; TRBD2 matches 8 bases. The CDR3 is 14 residues long. V gave up 7 bases and J gave up 2 bases; unmatched junction bases: 7. Germline CDR1 is SQVTM and CDR2 is ANQGSEA. The CDR3 spells CSGGLAGAYNEQFF. DNA of the CDR3: TGCAGCGGCGGACTAGCTGGGGCCTACAATGAGCAGTTCTTC.

This chain's CDR3 is CASSIDTSTDTQYF. CDR3 sequence (DNA): TGTGCCAGTAGTATAGACACAAGCACAGATACGCAGTATTTT. The chain joins TRBV19 to TRBJ2-3, with D hard to call. CDR1 and CDR2 from the germline V gene are LNHDA and SQIVND (reference sequence). Trimming stripped 0 bases from V and 0 bases from J, with 4 bases between. The CDR3 extends over 14 amino acids.

The rearrangement uses TRBV4-1 and TRBJ1-2; D is perhaps TRBD1 (5 bases). V was shortened by 1 base and J by 6 bases, with 15 bases between the two germline ends. The CDR3 runs 15 residues. Germline lookup yields CDR1 MGHRA and CDR2 YSYEKL. For the CDR3, the DNA is TGCGCCAGCAGCCAAGGATGGAAAAGGGACCATGGCTACACCTTC. Translation: CASSQGWKRDHGYTF.

The chain employs TRBV18 and TRBJ1-5; D is perhaps TRBD1 (5 bases). CDR3 length equals 18 residues. Per germline, CDR1 KGHSH and CDR2 LQKENI. With 3 bases removed from V and 0 bases from J, the gap between germline ends came to 18 bases. The CDR3 loop is CASSPNSQGSGSNQPQHF. The CDR3 DNA sequence: TGTGCCAGCTCACCCAATTCTCAGGGATCGGGTAGCAATCAGCCCCAGCATTTT.

The rearrangement uses TRBV11-2 and TRBJ1-1; a possible D gene is TRBD1 (5 bases). CDR1 is SGHAT, CDR2 FQNNGV, per germline. Trimming pared 0 bases from V and 1 base from J, leaving 15 bases between. CDR3 size: 17 residues. This CDR3 is CASSLDQAGSRNTEAFF. In DNA, the CDR3 is TGTGCCAGCAGCTTAGATCAGGCAGGGAGCAGGAACACTGAAGCTTTCTTT.

CDR3 loop: CASSLPRNGLNSPLHF. The CDR3 region has the DNA TGTGCCAGCAGCTTGCCTAGAAACGGACTAAATTCACCCCTCCACTTT. The V and J genes are TRBV5-6 and TRBJ1-6; D uncertain. The CDR3 extends over 16 amino acids. V shed 1 base and J shed 7 bases, with 15 bases lying between them. Germline V gives CDR1 SGHDT, CDR2 YYEEEE.

The V call is TRBV19, the J call TRBJ1-2; 7 bases are shared with TRBD1. The CDR3 is 14 amino acids. Trimming cost V 10 bases and J 1 base; bases outside gene matches: 9. Germline CDR1 LNHDA, CDR2 SQIVND (reference sequence). The CDR3 loop is CATSRQGSNYGYTF. CDR3 sequence (DNA): TGTGCCACCTCGCGACAGGGCAGTAACTATGGCTACACCTTC.

V and J are TRBV3-1 (or the pseudogene TRBV3-2) and TRBJ1-2; 7 bases are a match to TRBD1. CDR3 length equals 12 residues. Germline CDR1 and CDR2: LGHDT and YNNKEL (reference sequence). J was trimmed by 2 bases and V by 9 bases; bases with no gene match: 3. The CDR3 reads CASTGANYGYTF. Here the CDR3 DNA reads TGTGCCAGTACAGGGGCGAACTATGGCTACACCTTC.

The chain combines TRBV6-5 with TRBJ1-6; perhaps TRBD1 as D (6 bases). V dropped 6 bases and J dropped 7 bases, with 10 bases sitting between them. The length of the CDR3 is 13 residues. Germline CDR1 and CDR2: MNHEY and SVGAGI. The CDR3 spells CASSRGPNSPLHF. The CDR3 DNA reads TGTGCCAGCAGCAGGGGCCCGAATTCACCCCTCCACTTT.

The V gene is TRBV5-1, the J gene TRBJ1-2; a weak D match, TRBD1 (6 bases). Looked up from germline, CDR1 is SGHRS and CDR2 is YFSETQ. Trimming left V 0 bases short and J 5 bases short, with 14 bases between. The CDR3 totals 15 residues. This CDR3 is CASSLGTGHLYGYTF. CDR3 nucleotide sequence: TGCGCCAGCAGCTTGGGCACAGGGCATCTATATGGCTACACCTTC.

The genes are TRBV28 and TRBJ1-4; D is ambiguous. CDR3 length: 15 amino acids. Trimming cost V 0 bases and J 2 bases, with 7 bases left between them. Germline V CDR1 and CDR2: MDHEN, SYDVKM. Here the CDR3 reads CASSLWGSTNEKLFF. The CDR3 DNA reads TGTGCCAGCAGTTTATGGGGCAGTACTAATGAAAAACTGTTTTTT. The complete variable domain, with remaining parts taken from reference TRBV28 and TRBJ1-4, reads DVKVTQSSRYLVKRTGEKVFLECVQDMDHENMFWYRQDPGLGLRLIYFSYDVKMKEKGDIPEGYSVSREKKERFSLILESASTNQTSMYLCASSLWGSTNEKLFFGSGTQLSVL.

The chain joins TRBV2 to TRBJ2-7; TRBD1 agrees at 9 bases. V lost 0 bases to trimming and J lost 3 bases; unmatched junction nucleotides: 6. The CDR3 loop spans 16 amino acids. Per the germline V gene, CDR1 is SNHLY and CDR2 is FYNNEI. The CDR3 sequence: CASSEAADRGGYEQYF. CDR3 bases: TGTGCCAGCAGTGAAGCCGCGGACAGGGGAGGCTACGAGCAGTACTTC.

The chain couples TRBV28 to TRBJ2-3; 8 bases align to TRBD2. The trim removed 8 bases at V and 1 base at J, leaving 8 bases unmatched. CDR1 MDHEN and CDR2 SYDVKM come from the germline V gene. The CDR3 consists of 15 residues. This chain's CDR3 is CASQGGRGGTDTQYF. Here the CDR3 DNA reads TGTGCCAGCCAAGGTGGGCGGGGGGGCACAGATACGCAGTATTTT.

This chain joins TRBV5-1 and TRBJ1-2, with 7 bases matching TRBD1. Per germline, CDR1 SGHRS and CDR2 YFSETQ. Losses at the gene ends were 0 bases for V and 0 bases for J; bases not matched to a gene: 5. CDR3 length equals 16 residues. The CDR3 sequence: CASSLGGGEANYGYTF. CDR3 DNA: TGCGCCAGCAGCTTGGGAGGGGGCGAAGCTAACTATGGCTACACCTTC. Full variable domain (remainder filled in from reference TRBV5-1 and TRBJ1-2): KAGVTQTPRYLIKTRGQQVTLSCSPISGHRSVSWYQQTPGQGLQFLFEYFSETQRNKGNFPGRFSGRQFSNSRSEMNVSTLELGDSALYLCASSLGGGEANYGYTFGSGTRLTVV.

This chain links TRBV12-3 or TRBV12-4 with TRBJ2-7; no reliable D call. The CDR3 runs to 13 residues. Trimming cost V 3 bases and J 5 bases, with 11 bases left between them. This CDR3 is CASSFTRVDEQYF. DNA for the CDR3: TGTGCCAGCAGTTTTACCCGGGTCGACGAGCAGTACTTC.

The V call is TRBV5-8, the J call TRBJ1-5, with a tentative D call TRBD1 (5 bases). V dropped 9 bases and J dropped 0 bases, with 19 bases sitting between them. Germline V gene lookup returns CDR1 SGHTS and CDR2 YDEGEE. The length of the CDR3 is 16 residues. CDR3 in amino acids: CANLRQGLYSNQPQHF. In DNA form, the CDR3 reads TGTGCCAACCTTCGGCAGGGATTGTATAGCAATCAGCCCCAGCATTTT.

The gene calls are TRBV4-1 and TRBJ1-2; maybe TRBD1 (5 bases). There are 17 residues in the CDR3. Per germline, CDR1 MGHRA and CDR2 YSYEKL. Trimming removed 3 bases at V and 2 bases at J, with 19 bases between. CDR3: CASSQPLFRGSNYGYTF. The CDR3 DNA follows: TGCGCCAGCAGCCAGCCATTATTCCGGGGGTCCAACTATGGCTACACCTTC.

This chain links TRBV5-1 with TRBJ1-1; a possible D gene is TRBD1 (5 bases). The CDR3 has 14 amino acids. The germline V gene encodes CDR1 SGHRS and CDR2 YFSETQ. V gave up 2 bases and J gave up 3 bases, with 11 bases separating them. The CDR3 bases are TGCGCCAGCAGCTTTCGACGGGGGTACACTGAAGCTTTCTTT. It is translated as CASSFRRGYTEAFF.

The chain carries TRBV11-2 and TRBJ2-7, with a weak D call TRBD2 (6 bases). The CDR3 has 14 amino acids. Trimming stripped 1 base from V and 2 bases from J, with 9 bases between. Germline CDR1 is SGHAT and CDR2 is FQNNGV. The CDR3 DNA follows: TGTGCCAGCAGCTTAGGGAGGGGAACCTACGAGCAGTACTTC. This sequence encodes CASSLGRGTYEQYF.

The rearrangement links TRBV12-3 or TRBV12-4 to TRBJ1-3, with D hard to call. Deletions cut 4 bases from V and 0 bases from J, with 4 bases between. The CDR3 has 13 amino acids. Written as DNA, the CDR3 is TGTGCCAGCAGTTACAACTCTGGAAACACCATATATTTT. Translation gives CASSYNSGNTIYF.

The chain carries TRBV10-1 and TRBJ2-1; D is unclear. Germline V CDR1 and CDR2: WNHNN, SYGVQD (reference sequence). V was pared by 3 bases and J by 8 bases, with 14 bases between. There are 14 residues in the CDR3. CDR3 bases: TGCGCCAGCAGTGATCTCCTAGGTACCGATGAGCAGTTCTTC. It translates to CASSDLLGTDEQFF.